The 13 T cell receptor beta chains listed next were all sequenced from one sample in a study of blood T cell repertoires in COVID-19. The protocol was immunoSEQ multiplex PCR, while the TCRdb copy is restricted to in-frame clones and leaves out a portion. The table includes about 220,000 clones, 65% to 90% detected once. Sequenced sample: peripheral blood. The receptors derive from a woman between 65 and 79 years old with COVID-19, enrolled during active disease.

V is TRBV5-8 and J is TRBJ1-6; D remains unclear. The CDR3 is 16 residues long. CDR1 and CDR2 (germline): SGHTS, YDEGEE. V lost 4 bases and J lost 0, with 11 bases in between. In nucleotides, the CDR3 is TGTGCCAGCAGCCTAATGGGGAGCTCCTATAATTCACCCCTCCACTTT. Protein product: CASSLMGSSYNSPLHF.

This chain uses TRBV11-3 with TRBJ1-6, with no clear D. The CDR3 has 14 residues. Trimming shortened V by 2 bases and J by 5 bases, and 7 bases separated the two germline ends. The germline gives CDR1 SGHNT, CDR2 YENEEA. For the CDR3, the DNA is TGTGCCAGCAGCTTAAGACACGATAATTCACCCCTCCACTTT. Translation gives CASSLRHDNSPLHF.

CDR3 DNA sequence: TGTGCCAGCAGTCCCAGGACAGGGGGCTATGGCTACACCTTC. Protein product: CASSPRTGGYGYTF. The chain joins TRBV6-5 to TRBJ1-2; 10 bases fit TRBD1. In germline, CDR1 is MNHEY, CDR2 SVGAGI. The trim removed 5 bases at V and 4 bases at J, leaving 4 bases unmatched. This CDR3 has 14 amino acids.

This clone turned up a few times. The chain employs TRBV3-1 (or the pseudogene TRBV3-2) and TRBJ1-5, with D possibly TRBD1 on 5 matching bases. Germline V lookup: CDR1 LGHDT, CDR2 YNNKEL (reference sequence). This CDR3 comprises 15 residues. Trimming cost V 0 bases and J 4 bases, with 10 bases left between them. CDR3 loop: CASSQDGGENQPQHF. The CDR3 DNA follows: TGTGCCAGCAGCCAAGATGGAGGGGAGAATCAGCCCCAGCATTTT.

The CDR3 is CASRLQGGHSPLHF. CDR3 sequence (DNA): TGCGCCAGCAGGTTACAGGGGGGGCATTCACCCCTCCACTTT. V gene TRBV4-3 combines with J gene TRBJ1-6, with TRBD1 identical over 8 bases. Trimming at V came to 6 bases and at J to 8 bases, leaving 6 bases not matched to a gene. The CDR3 spans 14 residues. Germline V gene data show CDR1 as LGHNA and CDR2 as YSLEER.

The V call is TRBV6-4, the J call TRBJ2-4, with 10 bases that match TRBD2. V dropped 5 bases and J dropped 9; count of bases not matched to a gene: 7. The germline V gene encodes CDR1 MRHNA and CDR2 SNTAGT. This CDR3 comprises 14 residues. CDR3 sequence (DNA): TGTGCCAGCAGTCGAGCGGGAGGGCCCGGCATTCAGTACTTC. It yields the protein CASSRAGGPGIQYF.

V and J are TRBV5-1 and TRBJ1-2; D perhaps matches TRBD1 (6 bases). V was trimmed by 4 bases and J by 8 bases, leaving 18 bases between them. Germline V gene data show CDR1 as SGHRS and CDR2 as YFSETQ. The CDR3 loop spans 14 amino acids. CDR3 sequence reads: CASSGRTVDGGYTF. In DNA, the CDR3 is TGCGCCAGCAGCGGACGGACAGTGGACGGAGGCTACACCTTC.

A few counts support this clone. The chain combines TRBV6-5 with TRBJ2-7; D is unresolved. Germline CDR1 MNHEY, CDR2 SVGAGI. The CDR3 contains 16 residues. The V gene lost 0 bases and the J gene lost 0 bases, with 12 bases spanning the gap. The CDR3 coding sequence is TGTGCCAGCAGTTACTCTCGATATTCGGGCTCCTACGAGCAGTACTTC. Translating gives CASSYSRYSGSYEQYF.

The chain employs TRBV18 and TRBJ2-7; 8 nucleotides align to TRBD2. In germline, CDR1 is KGHSH, CDR2 LQKENI. V lost 0 bases and J lost 5; bases outside the gene matches: 6. The CDR3 runs 15 residues. CDR3 sequence: CASSPPIPGLDEQYF. CDR3 DNA sequence: TGTGCCAGCTCACCACCGATACCGGGACTAGACGAGCAGTACTTC.

The chain joins TRBV24-1 to TRBJ2-3, with 9 bases identical to TRBD2. In germline, CDR1 is KGHDR, CDR2 SFDVKD. Unmatched junction bases numbered 4, after V lost 4 bases and J lost 6 bases. This CDR3 comprises 14 residues. The CDR3: CATSDLAGADTQYF. The CDR3, as DNA: TGTGCCACCAGTGACTTAGCGGGGGCCGATACGCAGTATTTT.

A single count supports this clone. The CDR3 DNA reads as TGTGCCACCAGCAAAACCGGGACATTGAACACCGGGGAGCTGTTTTTT. This translates into CATSKTGTLNTGELFF. The chain is built from TRBV15 and TRBJ2-2; D may be TRBD1 (6 bases). Germline V gene sequence: CDR1 LNHNV, CDR2 YYDKDF (reference sequence). The CDR3 sequence is 16 residues long. V dropped 4 bases and J dropped 1 base, with 13 bases sitting between them.

This clone showed up just once. The V call is TRBV4-2, the J call TRBJ1-2; 7 bases are a match to TRBD1. Germline lookup yields CDR1 LGHNA and CDR2 YNFKEQ. This CDR3 region has 15 residues. V was pared by 0 bases and J by 3 bases, with 4 bases of the junction left unmatched. The CDR3 is CASSQERTGYYGYTF. CDR3 DNA: TGTGCCAGCAGCCAAGAAAGGACAGGCTACTATGGCTACACCTTC.

The chain employs TRBV27 and TRBJ2-7; 13 nucleotides match TRBD2. Germline CDR1 and CDR2: MNHEY and SMNVEV (reference sequence). V lost 7 bases and J lost 5; bases outside the gene matches: 5. There are 14 residues in the CDR3. The CDR3 DNA reads TGTGCCAGCAAGACACTAGCGGGAGGGCACGAGCAGTACTTC. Translating it yields CASKTLAGGHEQYF.